These T cell receptor beta chains were read from a single sample in a study of blood T cell repertoires in COVID-19. The data were produced by immunoSEQ multiplex PCR, yet TCRdb's version contains in-frame clones alone and is incomplete. Of 130,000 to 150,000 clones listed, 88% are singletons. The sequenced sample consisted of PBMCs or T cells enriched from blood (not recorded which). These receptors came from a woman in her 30s with acute COVID-19. Both conserved end residues are part of each CDR3. Each record gives: CDR3 DNA, CDR3 protein, V gene, J gene, clone size, D gene. The D gene is left open where the match is weak. The size entry is marked missing in some rows and otherwise reads once, few, many or a size class.

TGTGCCAGCAGATTTTTTGCCGTACAGGGGAACACTGAAGCTTTCTTT	CASRFFAVQGNTEAFF	TRBV27	TRBJ1-1	NA	NA
TGTGCCAGCAGCTTGGCAGGGGTCACTGAAGCTTTCTTT	CASSLAGVTEAFF	TRBV5-4	TRBJ1-1	NA	NA
TGTGCCACCAGCAGAGATCGGAGCGATGAGCAGTTCTTC	CATSRDRSDEQFF	TRBV15	TRBJ2-1	NA	NA
TGTGCCAGCAGCTCCCAGGGGGATAACACTGAAGCTTTCTTT	CASSSQGDNTEAFF	TRBV6-6	TRBJ1-1	NA	TRBD1
TGTGCCAGCAGCTTATTCGGGGGGCAAGAGACCCAGTACTTC	CASSLFGGQETQYF	TRBV7-2	TRBJ2-5	NA	TRBD2
TGTGCCTGGAGTCGGGGGGGTGTGGATCAGCCCCAGCATTTT	CAWSRGGVDQPQHF	TRBV30	TRBJ1-5	NA	NA
TGTGCCACCGAAACCAAACTAGCGGGAATTAGTAATGAGCAGTTCTTC	CATETKLAGISNEQFF	TRBV15	TRBJ2-1	NA	TRBD2
TGCGCCAGCAGCCCCGGGACTAGCGGGAGGAAGAAGTACGAGCAGTACTTC	CASSPGTSGRKKYEQYF	TRBV4-3	TRBJ2-7	NA	TRBD2
TGCAGCGTTGAAAAGGCCCCGACAGGGGGCAACGATTGGACTGAAGCTTTCTTT	CSVEKAPTGGNDWTEAFF	TRBV29-1	TRBJ1-1	NA	TRBD1
TGTGCCAGCTCACTCAGGACCGGGGGCCAAGAGACCCAGTACTTC	CASSLRTGGQETQYF	TRBV18	TRBJ2-5	NA	NA
TGTGCCAGCAATACAGGGGTTACGACCGGGGAGCTGTTTTTT	CASNTGVTTGELFF	TRBV2	TRBJ2-2	NA	TRBD1
TGTGCCAGCAGCTTGAGGGGGGCGGGAGGGCCCGCCGGGGAGCTGTTTTTT	CASSLRGAGGPAGELFF	TRBV7-8	TRBJ2-2	NA	TRBD2
TGTGCCAGCAGCGACCGACAGGGCTACGAGCAGTACTTC	CASSDRQGYEQYF	TRBV13	TRBJ2-7	once	TRBD1
TGCGCCAGCAGCCGGTCGGACGCCTCGGAGGAGAAACTGTTTTTT	CASSRSDASEEKLFF	TRBV4-3	TRBJ1-4	once	NA
TGCGCCAGCAGCCGGGACTTCTATGGCTACACCTTC	CASSRDFYGYTF	TRBV5-1	TRBJ1-2	NA	NA
TGTGCCAGCAGTTTCGTGTCCGGGTTGGCTTTCTTT	CASSFVSGLAFF	TRBV12-3/TRBV12-4	TRBJ1-1	NA	NA
TGTGCCAGCAGTTCAATTCAGGGGGCGGACACTGAAGCTTTCTTT	CASSSIQGADTEAFF	TRBV6-5	TRBJ1-1	NA	TRBD1
TGTGCCAGCAGCTCAGAACAGGATTCGGCTAGCGGTACCTACGAGCAGTACTTC	CASSSEQDSASGTYEQYF	TRBV7-8	TRBJ2-7	NA	TRBD2
TGTGCCAGCAGCTTAATGAGAGGGGGGGCGAACACCGGGGAGCTGTTTTTT	CASSLMRGGANTGELFF	TRBV11-2	TRBJ2-2	NA	NA
TGCAGCGGGGGAGACAGCTACGAGCAGTACTTC	CSGGDSYEQYF	TRBV20-1	TRBJ2-7	once	NA
TGTGCCAGCAGCTTAGCGGCAGGGGGCATCAGTCAGCCCCAGCATTTT	CASSLAAGGISQPQHF	TRBV7-9	TRBJ1-5	NA	TRBD1
TGCGCCAGCAGCCATGGACTCCTTTCCTACAATGAGCAGTTCTTC	CASSHGLLSYNEQFF	TRBV4-3	TRBJ2-1	NA	NA
TGCGCCAGCAGCCAACAACTAGCGGGAGGTTCAGATACGCAGTATTTT	CASSQQLAGGSDTQYF	TRBV4-1	TRBJ2-3	NA	TRBD2
TGCAGCGTTGATCCAGGTGTTATAACTAACTATGGCTACACCTTC	CSVDPGVITNYGYTF	TRBV29-1	TRBJ1-2	NA	NA
TGTGCCAGCAACTTACCCGAGGCAGAAGCTTTCTTT	CASNLPEAEAFF	TRBV12-3/TRBV12-4	TRBJ1-1	NA	NA
TGTGCCAGCACGGGTTACAATGAGCAGTTCTTC	CASTGYNEQFF	TRBV28	TRBJ2-1	once	NA
TGTGCCTGGAGTGCCACAAATACGCAGTATTTT	CAWSATNTQYF	TRBV30	TRBJ2-3	NA	NA
TGTGCCAGCACCCTTTCCCGGGACAGGGCCTACAATGAGCAGTTCTTC	CASTLSRDRAYNEQFF	TRBV28	TRBJ2-1	NA	TRBD1
TGTGCCAGCAGCGTAGAGGCAGCGGGAGATGAGCAGTTCTTC	CASSVEAAGDEQFF	TRBV9	TRBJ2-1	once	TRBD2
TGTGCCAGCAGTGAGGGACAGCCGAATGAAAAACTGTTTTTT	CASSEGQPNEKLFF	TRBV6-1	TRBJ1-4	once	TRBD1
TGTGCCAGCTCACGCCGTGAGGGCCTTTCCTACAATGAGCAGTTCTTC	CASSRREGLSYNEQFF	TRBV18	TRBJ2-1	NA	NA
TGTGCCACCAGTGATCCTCGGACACTGGTGGCCCAGTACTTC	CATSDPRTLVAQYF	TRBV24-1	TRBJ2-5	NA	NA
TGTGCCATCAGTAAGACCGGGACTAGCGGTGGCTCCTACGAGCAGTACTTC	CAISKTGTSGGSYEQYF	TRBV10-3	TRBJ2-7	NA	TRBD2
TGTGCCAGCAGTAATATGGGTGCAGGGAATCAGCCCCAGCATTTT	CASSNMGAGNQPQHF	TRBV28	TRBJ1-5	NA	NA
TGCGCCAGCAGACACGGGACAGGTGATGGCTACACCTTC	CASRHGTGDGYTF	TRBV23-1	TRBJ1-2	NA	TRBD1
TGTGCCACCAGTGATATTGACACTAATCAGCCCCAGCATTTT	CATSDIDTNQPQHF	TRBV24-1	TRBJ1-5	NA	NA
TGTGCCAGCAGTTTAGTAGGGACAGGGTTGGATACGCAGTATTTT	CASSLVGTGLDTQYF	TRBV27	TRBJ2-3	NA	TRBD1
TGTGCCAGCAAGGCGGTCAGCGCTGGGGCCAACGTCCTGACTTTC	CASKAVSAGANVLTF	TRBV2	TRBJ2-6	NA	NA
TGTGCCAGCAGCGCGTCCTCTGGAAACACCATATATTTT	CASSASSGNTIYF	TRBV12-3/TRBV12-4	TRBJ1-3	NA	NA
TGTGCCACCAGTGATTCACAGGGAGCTTTCACAGATACGCAGTATTTT	CATSDSQGAFTDTQYF	TRBV24-1	TRBJ2-3	NA	NA
TGTGCTAGTGGTTCCCTGGACAGGGATAATGAAAAACTGTTTTTT	CASGSLDRDNEKLFF	TRBV12-5	TRBJ1-4	NA	TRBD1
TGTGCCAGCAGCGGGGGAGGTTCGAACACTGAAGCTTTCTTT	CASSGGGSNTEAFF	TRBV5-4	TRBJ1-1	NA	NA
TGCAGCGTTGTAGGGGCGGGAGACGATGAGCAGTACTTC	CSVVGAGDDEQYF	TRBV29-1	TRBJ2-7	NA	TRBD2
TGTGCCAGCGGAGTCTCAGCGGGAGGAAACTACGAGCAGTACTTC	CASGVSAGGNYEQYF	TRBV28	TRBJ2-7	once	TRBD2
TGCGCCAGCAGCCCGGTATCGAGCTCCTATAATTCACCCCTCCACTTT	CASSPVSSSYNSPLHF	TRBV5-1	TRBJ1-6	NA	NA
TGTGCCAGTAGTATAACGGTAGCGGGGATCTACTACGAGCAGTACTTC	CASSITVAGIYYEQYF	TRBV19	TRBJ2-7	NA	TRBD2
TGTGCCAGCAGTTTACAGGACAGGGACACCGGGGAGCTGTTTTTT	CASSLQDRDTGELFF	TRBV28	TRBJ2-2	NA	TRBD1
TGTGCCATCAGTGAGGGAGCCGCATACAATGAGCAGTTCTTC	CAISEGAAYNEQFF	TRBV10-3	TRBJ2-1	NA	NA